This entry is about one T cell receptor (beta chain). Germline V gene lookup returns CDR1 LGHNA and CDR2 YSLEER. J lost 6 bases, V lost 0 bases, and 10 bases had no gene match. This CDR3 is 16 amino acids long. Cells sorted as Tregs were CD4+, CD25+ and CD127-/low. TCRdb analysed the 5' RACE reads with MiXCR anew, one entry per CDR3 protein. Of roughly 58,000 distinct CDR3 sequences listed, about a fifth were seen once; the top ten hold 3.2%. J is TRBJ1-1 and V is TRBV4-3; 7 nucleotides agree with TRBD1. This receptor was identified in a female donor with breast cancer. The material sequenced was tumor-infiltrating Tregs sorted from the breast tumor. The CDR3 DNA reads TGCGCCAGCAGCCAAGATCATGGACGGGACAGCCCTGAAGCTTTCTTT. It encodes CASSQDHGRDSPEAFF.